These T cell receptor beta chains were read from a single sample in a study of beta chain features in type 1 diabetes. Repertoires were generated with immunoSEQ multiplex PCR, while TCRdb's copy carries only in-frame clones and drops some. The sample lists some 190,000 clones, 7% to 9% occurring once. The sequenced material came from central memory CD4+ T cells from blood. Receptors were obtained from a young man with type 1 diabetes. The CDR3 runs from the conserved cysteine through the conserved F or W. A D gene is named only where the DNA matches it firmly. Only some rows state a clone size, as once, few, many or a class for expanded clones.

v_call,d_call,j_call,clone_size,cdr3_nt,cdr3_aa
TRBV2,TRBD2,TRBJ2-7,many,TGTGCCAGCAGGGGCGGGGGTTACTCCTACGAGCAGTACTTC,CASRGGGYSYEQYF
TRBV7-2,NA,TRBJ2-3,few,TGTGCCAGCAGCCAACCAGGGGCAGATACGCAGTATTTT,CASSQPGADTQYF
TRBV10-3,NA,TRBJ1-5,few,TGTGCCATCAGTGAGTCGGCCCAGGTCGGTAATCAGCCCCAGCATTTT,CAISESAQVGNQPQHF
TRBV28,NA,TRBJ2-5,NA,TGTGCCAGCAGCCGACAGAATTACCAAGAGACCCAGTACTTC,CASSRQNYQETQYF
TRBV5-4,TRBD1,TRBJ1-1,NA,TGTGCCAGCAGCTTGGCGGGCAGGGGGGTCACTGAAGCTTTCTTT,CASSLAGRGVTEAFF
TRBV11-3,NA,TRBJ2-1,NA,TGTGCCAGCAGCTCCGGACAGCCTGGCTACAATGAGCAGTTCTTC,CASSSGQPGYNEQFF
TRBV5-1,TRBD1,TRBJ1-2,NA,TGCGCCAGCCGAAAGGACAGGGGGGTTGACGGCTACACCTTC,CASRKDRGVDGYTF
TRBV11-2,NA,TRBJ2-2,few,TGTGCCAGCAGACGAAACGAGGTGGCGGGCGGATCGATCACCGGGGAGCTGTTTTTT,CASRRNEVAGGSITGELFF
TRBV7-2,NA,TRBJ2-1,NA,TGTGCCAGCACCCAACGGGACTTCCACAATGAGCAGTTCTTC,CASTQRDFHNEQFF
TRBV18,TRBD1,TRBJ2-3,few,TGTGCCAGCTCATCGGGACAGGGGGCGGATACGCAGTATTTT,CASSSGQGADTQYF
TRBV7-9,TRBD1,TRBJ1-2,NA,TGTGCCAGCAGCTTCTCCCGGAAGACAGGGTATATGGGCTACACCTTC,CASSFSRKTGYMGYTF
TRBV5-4,TRBD1,TRBJ1-1,few,TGTGCCAGCAGCTTGGCAGGGGGTTCTGAAGCTTTCTTT,CASSLAGGSEAFF
TRBV15,TRBD1,TRBJ1-2,few,TGTGCCACCAGCAGAGTCCGTCAGGGGGCGGGTGGCTACACCTTC,CATSRVRQGAGGYTF
TRBV28,TRBD2,TRBJ2-1,few,TGTGCCAGCAGTTGGCCCCTAGCGGTGGAGCAGTTCTTC,CASSWPLAVEQFF
TRBV5-8,NA,TRBJ1-1,NA,TGTGCCAGCAGCTTTGGCCCTCAGAACACTGAAGCTTTCTTT,CASSFGPQNTEAFF
TRBV29-1,NA,TRBJ2-3,many,TGCAGCGGGGTCGCGGACACAGATACGCAGTATTTT,CSGVADTDTQYF
TRBV7-9,TRBD2,TRBJ2-1,few,TGTGCCAGCAGCCCCCATCGGACTAGCGGGAGTTCTCTCAATGAGCAGTTCTTC,CASSPHRTSGSSLNEQFF
TRBV5-1,NA,TRBJ2-7,NA,TGCGCCAGCAGCTCTCTGGGGGGAAGCTCCTACGAGCAGTACTTC,CASSSLGGSSYEQYF
TRBV5-1,NA,TRBJ2-1,NA,TGCGCCAGCAGCTTCCAAGACAGCTACAATGAGCAGTTCTTC,CASSFQDSYNEQFF
TRBV29-1,NA,TRBJ2-5,many,TGCAGCGTTGGCGGAATCGTAGAGACCCAGTACTTC,CSVGGIVETQYF
TRBV28,NA,TRBJ2-3,few,TGTGCCAGCAGTTCCCCTTCTGGCGGGGGCTTTGGAGATACGCAGTATTTT,CASSSPSGGGFGDTQYF
TRBV6-1,TRBD2,TRBJ2-1,few,TGTGCCAGCAGTGAAGGGGGGGGGCAGTTCTTC,CASSEGGGQFF
TRBV27,NA,TRBJ2-7,few,TGTGCCAGCAGTTACGCCTACCTCGGGGAGGAGTACTTC,CASSYAYLGEEYF
TRBV6-5,TRBD2,TRBJ2-5,NA,TGTGCCAGCAGTCCGGGACTAGCTCAAGAGACCCAGTACTTC,CASSPGLAQETQYF
TRBV12-5,TRBD2,TRBJ2-1,few,TGTGCTAGTGGTCTAACTAGCGGGGGGTACAATGAGCAGTTCTTC,CASGLTSGGYNEQFF
TRBV10-3,NA,TRBJ2-7,few,TGTGCCATCAGTGATGGCGAGGAGCCCTACGAGCAGTACTTC,CAISDGEEPYEQYF
TRBV4-3,TRBD1,TRBJ1-6,NA,TGCGCCAGCAGCCAAGATCTTGGGACAGGGTTGCAACCCCTCCACTTT,CASSQDLGTGLQPLHF
TRBV10-3,NA,TRBJ2-3,NA,TGTGCCACCGCCAGGACAGATACGCAGTATTTT,CATARTDTQYF
TRBV27,TRBD2,TRBJ2-3,few,TGTGCCAGCAGTTTATCTTATAGCGGGGGGAGCACAGATACGCAGTATTTT,CASSLSYSGGSTDTQYF
TRBV5-1,TRBD2,TRBJ2-3,NA,TGCGCCAGCAGCCCCGGGACTAGCACCCGAGGGGATACGCAGTATTTT,CASSPGTSTRGDTQYF
TRBV11-2,TRBD1,TRBJ2-5,once,TGTGCCAGCAGCGACAGGGGGGGCCGGGAGACCCAGTACTTC,CASSDRGGRETQYF
TRBV18,NA,TRBJ1-4,many,TGTGCCAGCTCACCACCGGGGGGGCTGAGTGGAAAACTGTTTTTT,CASSPPGGLSGKLFF
TRBV28,NA,TRBJ1-1,NA,TGTGCCAGTTGTTTGAATCCGCGGCAGGGCGAAGCTTTCTTT,CASCLNPRQGEAFF
TRBV18,TRBD1,TRBJ2-1,NA,TGTGCCAGCTCACAGGGACAGGGCCATGAGCAGTTCTTC,CASSQGQGHEQFF
TRBV28,TRBD1,TRBJ1-2,NA,TGTGCCAGCAGTTTAAGGGACAGGCGCGATTATGGCTACACCTTC,CASSLRDRRDYGYTF